The 10 T cell receptor beta chains presented below share a single source sample, sequenced in a study of long-term antiretroviral therapy in people with HIV. Samples were assayed with immunoSEQ v3.0 at survey level. Sequencing used immunoSEQ multiplex PCR; TCRdb keeps in-frame clones, though not all of them. The sample holds 25,000 to 30,000 clones, 93% seen once. This specimen consisted of unsorted PBMCs, obtained approximately 6.3 years after starting antiretroviral therapy. The receptors here all came from a woman in her forties with HIV.

The chain links TRBV5-4 to TRBJ1-1, with D possibly matching TRBD1 (6 bases). Trimming removed 3 bases from V and 0 bases from J, with 12 bases in between. Germline V gives CDR1 SGHNT, CDR2 YYREEE (reference sequence). The CDR3 has 15 residues. The CDR3 region has the DNA TGTGCCAGCAGCTCCCTGGACAGCATGAACACTGAAGCTTTCTTT. It encodes CASSSLDSMNTEAFF. The whole variable domain, filled in from reference TRBV5-4 and TRBJ1-1, reads ETGVTQSPTHLIKTRGQQVTLRCSSQSGHNTVSWYQQALGQGPQFIFQYYREEENGRGNFPPRFSGLQFPNYSSELNVNALELDDSALYLCASSSLDSMNTEAFFGQGTRLTVV.

CDR3 protein: CASSPQGYNEQFF. The DNA for the CDR3 is TGTGCCAGCAGCCCCCAGGGGTACAATGAGCAGTTCTTC. The chain employs TRBV5-5 and TRBJ2-1, with D possibly being TRBD1 (6 bases). Trimming removed 4 bases from V and 4 bases from J, with 9 bases in between. Germline V gene sequence: CDR1 SGHKS, CDR2 YYEKEE (reference sequence). The CDR3 has 13 amino acids.

V is TRBV5-1 and J is TRBJ2-7, with 7 bases lining up with TRBD1. The CDR3 is made up of 14 amino acids. Germline V CDR1 and CDR2: SGHRS, YFSETQ. With 2 bases clipped from V and 2 bases from J, the junction kept 4 bases outside the gene matches. The CDR3 reads CASSFGDSTYEQYF. CDR3 sequence (DNA): TGCGCCAGCAGCTTTGGGGACAGCACCTACGAGCAGTACTTC.

This chain links TRBV5-1 with TRBJ2-3; perhaps TRBD2 as D (6 bases). Trimming stripped 5 bases from V and 2 bases from J, with 9 bases between. The CDR3 covers 13 residues. Germline-derived CDR1 and CDR2 are SGHRS and YFSETQ. CDR3 protein: CASRGGDTDTQYF. DNA for the CDR3: TGCGCCAGCAGGGGCGGGGACACAGATACGCAGTATTTT.

This chain uses TRBV2 with TRBJ1-5; 9 bases match TRBD1. V lost 2 bases and J lost 2; bases outside the gene matches: 1. CDR1 and CDR2 from the germline V gene are SNHLY and FYNNEI. This CDR3 spans 15 amino acids. CDR3: CASSERTGGNQPQHF. The CDR3 DNA reads as TGTGCCAGCAGTGAACGGACAGGGGGCAATCAGCCCCAGCATTTT. The variable domain in full, completed from reference TRBV2 and TRBJ1-5, reads EPEVTQTPSHQVTQMGQEVILRCVPISNHLYFYWYRQILGQKVEFLVSFYNNEISEKSEIFDDQFSVERPDGSNFTLKIRSTKLEDSAMYFCASSERTGGNQPQHFGDGTRLSIL.

The chain employs TRBV5-1 and TRBJ2-7; TRBD2 matches 10 bases. This CDR3 is 14 amino acids long. V shed 6 bases and J 2 bases; nucleotides not matched to a gene: 5. The germline V gene encodes CDR1 SGHRS and CDR2 YFSETQ. The CDR3 loop is CASNSGGPTYEQYF. CDR3 in DNA: TGCGCCAGCAATAGCGGGGGGCCAACCTACGAGCAGTACTTC. The complete variable domain, with remaining parts taken from reference TRBV5-1 and TRBJ2-7, reads KAGVTQTPRYLIKTRGQQVTLSCSPISGHRSVSWYQQTPGQGLQFLFEYFSETQRNKGNFPGRFSGRQFSNSRSEMNVSTLELGDSALYLCASNSGGPTYEQYFGPGTRLTVT.

The V and J genes are TRBV27 and TRBJ1-5; TRBD1 might be the D (5 bases). The CDR3 sequence is 14 residues long. Germline CDR1 reads MNHEY; CDR2 reads SMNVEV (reference sequence). Trimming took off 7 bases at V and 1 base at J, with 11 bases between the two ends. DNA for the CDR3: TGTGCCAGCAAACGGGGGTCGAGCAATCAGCCCCAGCATTTT. Protein product: CASKRGSSNQPQHF.

The V and J genes are TRBV7-9 and TRBJ1-5, with 7 bases matching TRBD1. V lost 1 base and J lost 0; bases outside the gene matches: 0. Per germline, CDR1 SEHNR and CDR2 FQNEAQ (reference sequence). This CDR3 has 15 residues. CDR3 loop: CASSLGTGSNQPQHF. The DNA of the CDR3 is TGTGCCAGCAGCTTAGGGACAGGTAGCAATCAGCCCCAGCATTTT. The variable domain in full, completed from reference TRBV7-9 and TRBJ1-5, reads DTGVSQNPRHKITKRGQNVTFRCDPISEHNRLYWYRQTLGQGPEFLTYFQNEAQLEKSRLLSDRFSAERPKGSFSTLEIQRTEQGDSAMYLCASSLGTGSNQPQHFGDGTRLSIL.

This chain uses TRBV4-3 with TRBJ1-1; TRBD1 matches at 9 bases. J gave up 6 bases and V 4 bases, and 9 bases lay outside the gene matches. The CDR3 spans 15 residues. Looked up from germline, CDR1 is LGHNA and CDR2 is YSLEER. The CDR3 DNA sequence: TGCGCCAGCAGCCCCGGGACAGGGTTGGGGCCTGAAGCTTTCTTT. It translates to CASSPGTGLGPEAFF.

This clone was observed once. This rearrangement joins TRBV7-2 to TRBJ1-2; D gene unclear. V was clipped by 2 bases and J by 6 bases, with 10 bases between them. The germline V gene encodes CDR1 SGHTA and CDR2 FQGNSA. This CDR3 spans 13 amino acids. The CDR3 is CASSLSGRHGYTF. The CDR3 DNA follows: TGTGCCAGCAGCTTATCCGGAAGGCATGGCTACACCTTC.